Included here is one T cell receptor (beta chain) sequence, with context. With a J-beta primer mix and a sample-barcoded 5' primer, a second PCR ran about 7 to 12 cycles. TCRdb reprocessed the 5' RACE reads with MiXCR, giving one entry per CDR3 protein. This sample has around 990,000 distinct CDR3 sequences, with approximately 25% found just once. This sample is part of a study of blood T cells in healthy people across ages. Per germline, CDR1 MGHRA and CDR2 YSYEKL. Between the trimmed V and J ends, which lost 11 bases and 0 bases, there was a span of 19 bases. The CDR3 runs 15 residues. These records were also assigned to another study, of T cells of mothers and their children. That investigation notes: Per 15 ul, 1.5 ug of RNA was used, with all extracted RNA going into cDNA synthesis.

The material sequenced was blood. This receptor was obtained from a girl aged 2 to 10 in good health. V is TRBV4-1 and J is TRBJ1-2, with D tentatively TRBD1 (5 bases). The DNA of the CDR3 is TGCGCCGCCCGGGACCTAAAAAAAGCTAACTATGGCTACACCTTC. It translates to CAARDLKKANYGYTF.